The 21 T cell receptor beta chains reported below all come from one sample, sequenced in a study of T cell responses to AZD1222 COVID-19 vaccine. The protocol was immunoSEQ multiplex PCR, while the TCRdb copy is restricted to in-frame clones and leaves out a portion. Among roughly 97,000 clones listed, about 88% were seen once. The source was peripheral blood, collected on day 0 of AZD1222 vaccination. The receptors were sampled from an adult in good health.

The chain employs TRBV6-2 or TRBV6-3 and TRBJ1-2; D perhaps matches TRBD1 (5 bases). Germline V gene lookup returns CDR1 MNHEY and CDR2 SVGEGT. Trimming took 0 bases from V and 5 from J, leaving 13 bases between them. The CDR3 is made up of 15 amino acids. The CDR3 DNA is TGTGCCAGCAGTTACTCGAGGGGAGGTTCGTATGGCTACACCTTC. This translates into CASSYSRGGSYGYTF.

The rearrangement links TRBV5-1 to TRBJ2-7; D gene ambiguous. V gave up 0 bases and J gave up 2 bases, with 9 bases separating them. This CDR3 spans 14 amino acids. CDR1 and CDR2 from the germline V gene are SGHRS and YFSETQ. In DNA, the CDR3 is TGCGCCAGCAGCTTGGGCGCTCGGACCTACGAGCAGTACTTC. Translated: CASSLGARTYEQYF.

J is TRBJ1-6 and V is TRBV11-2; 9 nucleotides line up with TRBD1. CDR3 length: 13 amino acids. The V gene end was trimmed by 5 bases and the J gene end by 14 bases; junction bases not matched to a gene: 7. Germline CDR1 reads SGHAT; CDR2 reads FQNNGV. DNA for the CDR3: TGTGCCAGCAGCATCCCGACAGGGGGGACCCTCCACTTT. Residues: CASSIPTGGTLHF.

The V call is TRBV11-1, the J call TRBJ2-1, with unresolved D. V was cut by 2 bases and J by 7 bases, with 9 bases left in between. The germline CDR1 and CDR2 sequences are SGHAT and FQDESV (reference sequence). The length of the CDR3 is 13 residues. The CDR3 here is CASSLSAANEQFF. Written as DNA, the CDR3 is TGTGCCAGCAGCTTATCCGCGGCGAATGAGCAGTTCTTC.

The rearrangement joins TRBV5-1 to TRBJ1-1; D unresolved. Per the germline V gene, CDR1 is SGHRS and CDR2 is YFSETQ. The CDR3 is made up of 11 amino acids. The V end lost 5 bases, the J end lost 3 bases, and 5 bases lay between the germline ends. The CDR3, as DNA: TGCGCCAGCAGGATGGACACTGAAGCTTTCTTT. Its protein is CASRMDTEAFF.

The chain links TRBV28 to TRBJ1-4; 10 nucleotides align to TRBD1. Germline lookup yields CDR1 MDHEN and CDR2 SYDVKM. CDR3 length equals 15 residues. Germline trimming cut 6 bases from V and 8 bases from J; bases unmatched to any gene: 9. The CDR3 nucleotides are TGTGCCAGCAGCCGGGGGGGGACAGGGGCCGAAAAACTGTTTTTT. Protein: CASSRGGTGAEKLFF.

The chain uses TRBV11-3 and TRBJ1-2, with 9 bases fitting TRBD1. CDR1 and CDR2 (germline): SGHNT, YENEEA. This CDR3 is 15 amino acids long. With V trimmed by 4 bases and J by 3 bases, 6 bases remained unmatched. Written as DNA, the CDR3 is TGTGCCAGCAGCTCATTCCGGGACAGGGACTATGGCTACACCTTC. It specifies CASSSFRDRDYGYTF.

V and J are TRBV19 and TRBJ2-1; D is undetermined. CDR3 size: 13 residues. The V and J ends lost 1 base and 13 bases respectively, with 14 bases between them. Looked up from germline, CDR1 is LNHDA and CDR2 is SQIVND (reference sequence). The CDR3 loop reads CASSIGARLNQFF. CDR3 DNA: TGTGCCAGTAGTATAGGGGCTCGCCTAAACCAGTTCTTC. The variable domain in full, completed from reference TRBV19 and TRBJ2-1, reads DGGITQSPKYLFRKEGQNVTLSCEQNLNHDAMYWYRQDPGQGLRLIYYSQIVNDFQKGDIAEGYSVSREKKESFPLTVTSAQKNPTAFYLCASSIGARLNQFFGPGTRLTVL.

This rearrangement joins TRBV9 to TRBJ1-1; 7 nucleotides align to TRBD1. J gave up 5 bases and V 4 bases, and 14 bases lay outside the gene matches. This CDR3 has 16 residues. The germline gives CDR1 SGDLS, CDR2 YYNGEE. The CDR3 here is CASSPSGDSELTEAFF. The DNA of the CDR3 is TGTGCCAGCAGCCCTAGTGGGGACAGTGAACTTACTGAAGCTTTCTTT.

The rearrangement uses TRBV2 and TRBJ1-3; 8 nucleotides line up with TRBD1. The germline V gene has CDR1 SNHLY and CDR2 FYNNEI. The CDR3 covers 15 residues. V shed 9 bases, J shed 0 bases, and the junction held 7 bases outside the gene matches. The CDR3 loop is CASRTGSNSGNTIYF. Here the CDR3 DNA reads TGTGCCAGTCGGACAGGGTCCAACTCTGGAAACACCATATATTTT.

The chain carries TRBV10-2 and TRBJ1-4; possibly TRBD1 for D (5 bases). The CDR3 loop spans 12 amino acids. The ends were cut back, 8 bases at V and 8 bases at J, with 12 bases in the middle. Germline V gene sequence: CDR1 WSHSY, CDR2 SAAADI. This CDR3 is CASATGREKLFF. CDR3 nucleotides: TGCGCCAGCGCGACGGGGCGGGAAAAACTGTTTTTT.

CDR3 in amino acids: CAWRNIAGRDEQFF. CDR3 nucleotide sequence: TGTGCCTGGAGGAACATAGCGGGACGCGATGAGCAGTTCTTC. The rearrangement uses TRBV30 and TRBJ2-1; 8 bases are a match to TRBD2. From germline, CDR1 is GTSNPN and CDR2 SVGIG (reference sequence). Trimming at V came to 3 bases and at J to 8 bases, leaving 9 bases not matched to a gene. The CDR3 extends over 14 amino acids.

The chain recombines TRBV6-1 with TRBJ1-5; D gene uncertain. V lost 2 bases and J 14 bases, leaving 16 bases between the germline ends. This CDR3 region has 13 residues. Germline V lookup: CDR1 MNHNS, CDR2 SASEGT. This CDR3 is CASSEPATLTEHF. CDR3 coding DNA: TGTGCCAGCAGTGAACCAGCCACATTGACTGAGCATTTT.

The V gene is TRBV29-1, the J gene TRBJ2-7, with D perhaps assigned TRBD1 or TRBD2 (5 bases each). Germline assignment: CDR1 SQVTM and CDR2 ANQGSEA. V lost 2 bases to trimming and J lost 7 bases, with 12 bases between them. The CDR3 spans 12 residues. The DNA of the CDR3 is TGCAGCGTTGAATACGGGACGAGGGAGCAGTACTTC. This translates into CSVEYGTREQYF.

The chain links TRBV6-5 to TRBJ1-1, with 8 bases aligning to TRBD1. This CDR3 region has 15 residues. V was clipped by 4 bases and J by 0 bases; unmatched bases: 4. Per the germline V gene, CDR1 is MNHEY and CDR2 is SVGAGI. CDR3 coding DNA: TGTGCCAGCAGTTCTCGACAGGGGATGAACACTGAAGCTTTCTTT. Protein: CASSSRQGMNTEAFF.

The V call is TRBV4-3, the J call TRBJ2-5, with 9 bases aligning to TRBD2. Germline V CDR1 and CDR2: LGHNA, YSLEER. The CDR3 has 17 amino acids. The V and J ends lost 0 bases and 2 bases, in that order; junction bases with no gene match: 7. CDR3 loop: CASSQEFAGGPQETQYF. For the CDR3, the DNA is TGCGCCAGCAGCCAAGAATTTGCGGGGGGGCCACAAGAGACCCAGTACTTC.

This clone has just one count. V is TRBV10-3 and J is TRBJ2-3; no reliable D call. CDR1 and CDR2 (germline): ENHRY, SYGVKD. The CDR3 is 14 residues long. Trimming shortened V by 6 bases and J by 2 bases, and 12 bases separated the two germline ends. The CDR3, as DNA: TGTGCCATCAGGCAGGCGGAAGTCACAGATACGCAGTATTTT. This sequence encodes CAIRQAEVTDTQYF.

In this sample, this clone turned up a few times. The chain recombines TRBV5-1 with TRBJ2-7, with 7 bases lining up with TRBD1. CDR1 and CDR2 from the germline V gene are SGHRS and YFSETQ. The junction had 5 bases not matched to a gene; V was cut back by 5 bases and J by 0 bases. The CDR3 has 14 residues. The CDR3 DNA reads as TGCGCCAGCAGGGTACAGGGGTCCTCCTACGAGCAGTACTTC. Translated: CASRVQGSSYEQYF.

The genes are TRBV11-2 and TRBJ2-1; 14 nucleotides align to TRBD2. V dropped 5 bases and J dropped 7; count of bases not matched to a gene: 4. Germline V gene data show CDR1 as SGHAT and CDR2 as FQNNGV. This CDR3 has 15 amino acids. As DNA, the CDR3 is TGTGCCAGCAGCCCGGGACTAGCGGGGGTGAATGAGCAGTTCTTC. It specifies CASSPGLAGVNEQFF.

This clone turned up a few times. The gene calls are TRBV28 and TRBJ1-1; 10 nucleotides align to TRBD1. The CDR3 contains 14 residues. Trimming took 6 bases from V and 6 from J; bases not matched to a gene: 7. CDR1 and CDR2 from the germline V gene are MDHEN and SYDVKM. The CDR3 coding sequence is TGTGCCAGCAGCATGGGACAGGGGTTGGCTGAAGCTTTCTTT. It translates to CASSMGQGLAEAFF.

The rearrangement joins TRBV6-5 to TRBJ1-6, with D perhaps matching TRBD1 (5 bases). The germline V gene has CDR1 MNHEY and CDR2 SVGAGI. Trimming took off 2 bases at V and 9 bases at J, with 11 bases between the two ends. The CDR3 covers 14 residues. In DNA, the CDR3 is TGTGCCAGCAGTTACGTTAGGGGTTTTTCACCCCTCCACTTT. Translated: CASSYVRGFSPLHF.